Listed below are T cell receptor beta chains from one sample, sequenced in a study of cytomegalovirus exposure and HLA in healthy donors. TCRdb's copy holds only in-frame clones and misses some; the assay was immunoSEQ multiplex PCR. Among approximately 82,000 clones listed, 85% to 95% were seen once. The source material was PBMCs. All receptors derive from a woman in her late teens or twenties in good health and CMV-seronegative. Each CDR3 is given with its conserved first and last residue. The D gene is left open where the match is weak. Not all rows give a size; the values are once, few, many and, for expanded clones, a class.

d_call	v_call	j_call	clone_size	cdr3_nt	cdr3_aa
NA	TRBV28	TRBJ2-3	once	TGTGCCAGTGCGTCCGTCGAGGTACCAGATACGCAGTATTTT	CASASVEVPDTQYF
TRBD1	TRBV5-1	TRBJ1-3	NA	TGCGCCAGCAGCTTAGGGGGGACAGACCTTTCCGGAAACACCATATATTTT	CASSLGGTDLSGNTIYF
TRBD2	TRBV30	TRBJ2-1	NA	TGTGCCTGGCGGGTAGCGGGTCCCTACAATGAGCAGTTCTTC	CAWRVAGPYNEQFF
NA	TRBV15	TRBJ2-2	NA	TGTGCCACCAGCAGAGAACGACTCCACACCGGGGAGCTGTTTTTT	CATSRERLHTGELFF
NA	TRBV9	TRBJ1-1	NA	TGTGCCAGCAGCGTAGAAGCAGGGTTGAACACTGAAGCTTTCTTT	CASSVEAGLNTEAFF
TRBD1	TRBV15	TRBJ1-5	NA	TGTGCCACCAGCAGGACAGGGGGCGATCAGCCCCAGCATTTT	CATSRTGGDQPQHF
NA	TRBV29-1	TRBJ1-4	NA	TGCAGCGTTGTGTGGGGCAGGAGTAATGAAAAACTGTTTTTT	CSVVWGRSNEKLFF
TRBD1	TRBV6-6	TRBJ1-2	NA	TGTGCCACCACCGATAACACAGGGGGCAGGGTTGGCTACACCTTC	CATTDNTGGRVGYTF
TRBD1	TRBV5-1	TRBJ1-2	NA	TGCGCCAGCAGCCCCGGGACAGGACTGGGTGGCTATGGCTACACCTTC	CASSPGTGLGGYGYTF
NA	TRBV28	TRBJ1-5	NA	TGTGCCAGCAGTTTAATTTCGGGGGGCTTTGAGCCCCAGCATTTT	CASSLISGGFEPQHF
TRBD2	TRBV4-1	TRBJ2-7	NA	TGCGCCAGCAGCCAAGACCCTGGACCTGGGGGGGTTATTCTTGAGCAGTACTTC	CASSQDPGPGGVILEQYF